This record concerns one TCR beta chain sequence. Its target is not known. The data belong to a study of cytomegalovirus exposure and HLA in healthy donors. Whole-study findings and limits: Specificity for CMV antigens was confirmed in vitro for a few of the CMV-associated chains.

13 Jbeta primers and 60 Vbeta primers were used for the PCR. Sequencing used immunoSEQ multiplex PCR; TCRdb keeps in-frame clones, though not all of them. The sample lists approximately 190,000 clones, roughly 82% seen once, with around 2.5% in the top ten. The CDR3 consists of 19 residues. Germline V CDR1 and CDR2: SGHRS, YFSETQ. V gave up 4 bases and J gave up 0 bases; unmatched junction bases: 15. The receptor's source is a woman in her 50s in good health and CMV-seropositive. Sequencing was carried out using PBMCs. The chain is built from TRBV5-1 and TRBJ2-3, with TRBD2 identical over 9 bases. For the CDR3, the DNA is TGCGCCAGCAGCCTCAATCGACTAGCGGAATTCTCTAGCACAGATACGCAGTATTTT. Its protein is CASSLNRLAEFSSTDTQYF.